This T cell receptor (beta chain) was sequenced in a study of cytomegalovirus exposure and HLA in healthy donors. V lost 1 base and J lost 3, with 12 bases in between. The germline gives CDR1 SEHNR, CDR2 FQNEAQ (reference sequence). This CDR3 contains 15 residues. Amplification used 60 Vbeta primers and 13 Jbeta primers. Assay: immunoSEQ multiplex PCR; the TCRdb copy retains only in-frame clones and omits some. The repertoire consists of approximately 210,000 clones, with approximately 85% occurring once and the leading ten covering under 2%. This clonotype was sampled from a girl aged 5-17 years in good health and CMV-seropositive. The chain joins TRBV7-9 to TRBJ1-2, with a weak D call TRBD1 (5 bases). The sequenced sample was PBMCs. The CDR3 bases are TGTGCCAGCAGCTTAGGGGACGGCGGGGACTATGGCTACACCTTC. Translating it yields CASSLGDGGDYGYTF.